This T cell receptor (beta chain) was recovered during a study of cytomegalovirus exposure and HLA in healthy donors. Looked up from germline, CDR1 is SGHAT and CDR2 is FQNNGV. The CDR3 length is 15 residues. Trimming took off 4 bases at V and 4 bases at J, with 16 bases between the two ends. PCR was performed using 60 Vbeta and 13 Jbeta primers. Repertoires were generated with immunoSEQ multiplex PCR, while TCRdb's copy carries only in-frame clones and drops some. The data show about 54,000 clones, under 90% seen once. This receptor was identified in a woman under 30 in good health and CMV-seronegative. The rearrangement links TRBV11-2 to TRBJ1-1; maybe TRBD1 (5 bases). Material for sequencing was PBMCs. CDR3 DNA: TGTGCCAGCAGCTCTAGCGGAGGGAGGGGCACTGAAGCTTTCTTT. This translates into CASSSSGGRGTEAFF.